One sample yielded the 29 T cell receptor beta chains listed below, sequenced in a study of regulatory T cells in long-lasting Graves disease. Arm-PCR with iRepertoire HTBI primers amplified the CDR3 regions for these TCR beta libraries. TCRdb re-derived calls from the multiplex PCR reads in MiXCR, one entry per CDR3 protein. Of fewer than 600,000 distinct CDR3 sequences listed, less than 25% are singletons. Documented time point: persistent/refractory GD, antithyroid drugs over 5 years with positive TRAb. Generation of the TCR library employed RNA extracted from PBMCs. The sequencing used peripheral blood mononuclear cells (PBMCs), collected when the disease was refractory, from a patient treated with antithyroid drugs. The origin of the receptors is a female donor with Graves disease.

The chain is built from TRBV18 and TRBJ2-7; D ambiguous. The V end lost 5 bases, the J end lost 2 bases, and 10 bases lay between the germline ends. CDR1 KGHSH and CDR2 LQKENI come from the germline V gene. The length of the CDR3 is 13 residues. CDR3 amino acids: CASSREVAYEQYF. The CDR3 region has the DNA TGTGCCAGCTCAAGGGAAGTTGCCTACGAGCAGTACTTC. The variable domain in full, with the rest retrieved from reference TRBV18 and TRBJ2-7, is NAGVMQNPRHLVRRRGQEARLRCSPMKGHSHVYWYRQLPEEGLKFMVYLQKENIIDESGMPKERFSAEFPKEGPSILRIQQVVRGDSAAYFCASSREVAYEQYFGPGTRLTVT.

The sample holds a few counts of this clonotype. This chain connects TRBV30 to TRBJ1-1; D remains ambiguous. V gave up 3 bases and J gave up 2 bases, with 10 bases separating them. The CDR3 consists of 13 residues. From germline, CDR1 is GTSNPN and CDR2 SVGIG (reference sequence). Here the CDR3 reads CAWSESLNTEAFF. In nucleotides, the CDR3 is TGTGCCTGGAGCGAATCCCTAAACACTGAAGCTTTCTTT.

The rearrangement uses TRBV13 and TRBJ2-7; TRBD2 might be the D (6 bases). With 5 bases removed from V and 1 base from J, the gap between germline ends came to 18 bases. Germline V gene data show CDR1 as PRHDT and CDR2 as FYEKMQ (reference sequence). This CDR3 has 16 amino acids. Here the CDR3 DNA reads TGTGCCAGCAGCAACACGAACGCGGGAAGATCCTACGAGCAGTACTTC. The encoded protein is CASSNTNAGRSYEQYF. The complete variable domain, with remaining parts taken from reference TRBV13 and TRBJ2-7, reads AAGVIQSPRHLIKEKRETATLKCYPIPRHDTVYWYQQGPGQDPQFLISFYEKMQSDKGSIPDRFSAQQFSDYHSELNMSSLELGDSALYFCASSNTNAGRSYEQYFGPGTRLTVT.

There are many counts of this clonotype. This rearrangement joins TRBV27 to TRBJ2-7, with D unresolved. CDR1 and CDR2 (germline): MNHEY, SMNVEV (reference sequence). V shed 2 bases and J shed 3 bases, with 8 bases lying between them. The CDR3 covers 13 residues. CDR3 sequence: CASSLRPDYEQYF. As DNA, the CDR3 is TGTGCCAGCAGTTTACGCCCGGACTACGAGCAGTACTTC.

Concerning this clonotype itself: This likely traces to a read error, being one base from a far larger clone. The chain couples TRBV15 to TRBJ1-5; D call uncertain. Germline CDR1 is LNHNV and CDR2 is YYDKDF (reference sequence). CDR3 size: 14 residues. CDR3 sequence reads: CASNPRGGNQPQRF. CDR3 in DNA: TGTGCCAGCAACCCCCGGGGAGGCAATCAGCCCCAGCGTTTT.

This chain joins TRBV12-3 or TRBV12-4 and TRBJ2-7; D remains ambiguous. V was clipped by 3 bases and J by 1 base, with 16 bases between them. The CDR3 has 16 amino acids. In DNA form, the CDR3 reads TGTGCCAGCAGTTTCCCGGACCAAAGTTCTTCCTACGAGCAGTACTTC. This sequence encodes CASSFPDQSSSYEQYF.

This clonotype was seen only a few times. This chain connects TRBV20-1 to TRBJ1-2; no clear D. Germline V gene lookup returns CDR1 DFQATT and CDR2 SNEGSKA (reference sequence). Trimming pared 5 bases from V and 7 bases from J, leaving 14 bases between. The CDR3 extends over 12 amino acids. CDR3 residues: CSAPHLFAGYTF. CDR3 in DNA: TGCAGTGCTCCACATTTGTTCGCTGGCTACACCTTC.

In this sample, this clonotype turned up many times. The chain couples TRBV6-1 to TRBJ1-5; D ambiguous. The germline CDR1 and CDR2 sequences are MNHNS and SASEGT. V was clipped by 6 bases and J by 4 bases, with 13 bases between them. CDR3 size: 14 residues. Here the CDR3 DNA reads TGTGCCAGCAGCGAATCGACTCTTAATCAGCCCCAGCATTTT. Translating gives CASSESTLNQPQHF.

This chain connects TRBV12-3 or TRBV12-4 to TRBJ2-6, with unresolved D. V dropped 3 bases and J dropped 1 base, with 7 bases sitting between them. The CDR3 extends over 15 amino acids. The chain's CDR3 is CASSFALSGANVLTF. CDR3 nucleotide sequence: TGTGCCAGCAGTTTCGCACTATCTGGGGCCAACGTCCTGACTTTC.

The chain uses TRBV27 and TRBJ2-3, with 11 bases matching TRBD2. Germline CDR1 reads MNHEY; CDR2 reads SMNVEV (reference sequence). CDR3 length equals 14 residues. The V and J ends lost 8 bases and 4 bases, in that order; junction bases with no gene match: 5. CDR3 amino acids: CASGSGGAPDTQYF. The CDR3 coding sequence is TGTGCCAGCGGTAGCGGGGGGGCCCCAGATACGCAGTATTTT.

The rearrangement uses TRBV30 and TRBJ2-1, with D unresolved. CDR1 and CDR2 (germline): GTSNPN, SVGIG (reference sequence). The CDR3 consists of 14 residues. The V end lost 0 bases, the J end lost 3 bases, and 9 bases lay between the germline ends. The CDR3 coding sequence is TGTGCCTGGAGTGTGTGGAAAGGCTACAATGAGCAGTTCTTC. Its translation is CAWSVWKGYNEQFF.

This clonotype was recorded many times. The rearrangement joins TRBV20-1 to TRBJ2-7; 7 positions agree with TRBD1. Germline CDR1 reads DFQATT; CDR2 reads SNEGSKA (reference sequence). With V trimmed by 0 bases and J by 0 bases, 11 bases remained unmatched. The CDR3 is made up of 17 amino acids. This chain's CDR3 is CSARDPLDRAVSYEQYF. The CDR3 DNA follows: TGCAGTGCTAGAGATCCACTTGACAGGGCGGTCTCCTACGAGCAGTACTTC.

This clonotype was detected ten times or more. The rearrangement uses TRBV24-1 and TRBJ1-2, with 7 bases identical to TRBD1. Trimming took 4 bases from V and 4 from J; bases not matched to a gene: 2. The length of the CDR3 is 13 residues. Germline CDR1 reads KGHDR; CDR2 reads SFDVKD. In DNA, the CDR3 is TGTGCCACCAGTGACTGGGACAGCTATGGCTACACCTTC. Translated, it gives CATSDWDSYGYTF.

This clonotype was recorded at least ten times. The V and J genes are TRBV3-1 and TRBJ2-5, with 9 bases that match TRBD1. The V gene end was trimmed by 0 bases and the J gene end by 7 bases; junction bases not matched to a gene: 3. The CDR3 spans 14 residues. The germline gives CDR1 LGHDT, CDR2 YNNKEL (reference sequence). CDR3 in amino acids: CASSQDVTGGTQYF. The CDR3 DNA is TGTGCCAGCAGCCAAGATGTGACAGGGGGGACCCAGTACTTC.

About this clonotype itself: A read error may explain this, as a much larger clone is one base away. The rearrangement links TRBV20-1 to TRBJ2-7; 8 nucleotides align to TRBD1. Trimming removed 1 base from V and 5 bases from J; junction bases left unmatched: 10. The germline V gene encodes CDR1 DFQATT and CDR2 SNEGSKA (reference sequence). The CDR3 is made up of 15 amino acids. CDR3 sequence reads: CSARGPGTGVHEQYF. As DNA, the CDR3 is TGCAGTGCTAGAGGCCCCGGGACAGGAGTCCACGAGCAGTACTTC.

This clonotype was counted only a few times. The rearrangement joins TRBV5-8 to TRBJ1-2; D might be TRBD1 (5 bases). The length of the CDR3 is 14 residues. V was pared by 0 bases and J by 7 bases, with 13 bases between. Germline CDR1 and CDR2: SGHTS and YDEGEE. Here the CDR3 DNA reads TGTGCCAGCAGCTTGGTTGTCGGGGCTGGTGGCTACACCTTC. It codes for CASSLVVGAGGYTF.

This clonotype was recorded many times. The chain recombines TRBV28 with TRBJ1-2; D is unresolved. The germline V gene encodes CDR1 MDHEN and CDR2 SYDVKM. Trimming removed 1 base at V and 4 bases at J, with 7 bases between. This CDR3 spans 13 amino acids. For the CDR3, the DNA is TGTGCCAGCAGTTTATCCACTTTCTATGGCTACACCTTC. This encodes CASSLSTFYGYTF.

This clonotype was detected ten times or more. The V and J genes are TRBV6-1 and TRBJ2-7; 7 bases map to TRBD1. Germline values: CDR1 MNHNS, CDR2 SASEGT. The CDR3 contains 12 residues. With V trimmed by 6 bases and J by 3 bases, 2 bases remained unmatched. The CDR3 bases are TGTGCCAGCAGAGACAGGGACTACGAGCAGTACTTC. It translates to CASRDRDYEQYF.

This clonotype was counted many times. This sequence joins TRBV28 and TRBJ2-5; TRBD2 agrees at 13 bases. The junction had 14 bases not matched to a gene; V was cut back by 4 bases and J by 9 bases. The CDR3 is made up of 17 amino acids. The V gene's germline CDR1 is MDHEN and CDR2 SYDVKM. CDR3 protein: CASSSRTSGGPFRSQYF. CDR3 nucleotides: TGTGCCAGCAGTTCCCGGACTAGCGGGGGCCCATTTAGGTCCCAGTACTTC.

There are a few counts of this clonotype. The CDR3 coding sequence is TGTGCCAGCAGCCTGCGTGGGGGCGGCACGCAGTATTTT. It yields the protein CASSLRGGGTQYF. The chain uses TRBV28 and TRBJ2-3; D perhaps matches TRBD1 (6 bases). Trimming removed 6 bases from V and 9 bases from J, with 16 bases in between. This CDR3 is built from 13 residues. Germline lookup yields CDR1 MDHEN and CDR2 SYDVKM. Full variable domain (remainder filled in from reference TRBV28 and TRBJ2-3): DVKVTQSSRYLVKRTGEKVFLECVQDMDHENMFWYRQDPGLGLRLIYFSYDVKMKEKGDIPEGYSVSREKKERFSLILESASTNQTSMYLCASSLRGGGTQYFGPGTRLTVL.

The genes are TRBV6-1 and TRBJ2-3, with D possibly being TRBD1 (6 bases). The V end lost 6 bases, the J end lost 6 bases, and 19 bases lay between the germline ends. Germline values: CDR1 MNHNS, CDR2 SASEGT. The CDR3 covers 15 residues. CDR3 protein: CASSNGQKGSDTQYF. The CDR3 DNA reads TGTGCCAGCAGCAACGGACAGAAAGGATCGGATACGCAGTATTTT.

V usage is TRBV18 and J usage is TRBJ1-6, with TRBD1 as a possible D gene (6 bases). Germline loops: CDR1 KGHSH, CDR2 LQKENI. The CDR3 runs 14 residues. V was shortened by 3 bases and J by 9 bases, with 12 bases between the two germline ends. The DNA of the CDR3 is TGTGCCAGCTCACCCGACAGGATGTCTTCACCCCTCCACTTT. This sequence encodes CASSPDRMSSPLHF. The whole variable domain, remainder taken from reference TRBV18 and TRBJ1-6, is NAGVMQNPRHLVRRRGQEARLRCSPMKGHSHVYWYRQLPEEGLKFMVYLQKENIIDESGMPKERFSAEFPKEGPSILRIQQVVRGDSAAYFCASSPDRMSSPLHFGNGTRLTVT.

This clonotype was picked up many times. The V gene is TRBV5-1, the J gene TRBJ2-7, with 9 bases fitting TRBD2. Germline trimming cut 1 base from V and 3 bases from J; bases unmatched to any gene: 2. The CDR3 spans 14 residues. The V gene's germline CDR1 is SGHRS and CDR2 YFSETQ. The CDR3 DNA is TGCGCCAGCAGCTTGATGACTAGCGGCTACGAGCAGTACTTC. This encodes CASSLMTSGYEQYF.

The chain combines TRBV12-3 or TRBV12-4 with TRBJ2-6, with D possibly being TRBD1 or TRBD2 (5 bases each). The CDR3 runs to 15 residues. Trimming took off 4 bases at V and 4 bases at J, with 11 bases between the two ends. CDR3: CASSYGAIGANVLTF. CDR3 DNA sequence: TGTGCCAGCAGTTACGGGGCCATCGGGGCCAACGTCCTGACTTTC.

A word on this clonotype: Given a much more abundant clone one base away, this may be a read error. The chain recombines TRBV15 with TRBJ2-2; 7 bases line up with TRBD1. The J segment lost 5 bases and the V segment lost 11 bases, leaving 11 bases of the junction unmatched. Germline V gene sequence: CDR1 LNHNV, CDR2 YYDKDF (reference sequence). The CDR3 consists of 14 residues. The CDR3 nucleotides are TGTGCCGCCAACCAGCCAGGGGGAACCGGGGAGCTGTTTTTT. Amino acids: CAANQPGGTGELFF.

This chain uses TRBV7-9 with TRBJ1-2, with D perhaps TRBD1 (6 bases). The CDR3 has 14 residues. Germline values: CDR1 SEHNR, CDR2 FQNEAQ (reference sequence). V lost 3 bases, J lost 7 bases, and 15 bases lay in between. As DNA, the CDR3 is TGTGCCAGCAGCTTTGAGTTGGGGGCGTTTGGCTACACCTTC. It is translated as CASSFELGAFGYTF.

The chain is built from TRBV29-1 and TRBJ2-6; tentative D call: TRBD2 (6 bases). The germline gives CDR1 SQVTM, CDR2 ANQGSEA. Trimming cost V 1 base and J 4 bases, with 11 bases left between them. CDR3 length equals 15 residues. The CDR3 spells CSVEAGDHGANVLTF. DNA of the CDR3: TGCAGCGTTGAAGCGGGAGATCACGGGGCCAACGTCCTGACTTTC. The entire variable domain, with the rest obtained from reference TRBV29-1 and TRBJ2-6, is as follows: SAVISQKPSRDICQRGTSLTIQCQVDSQVTMMFWYRQQPGQSLTLIATANQGSEATYESGFVIDKFPISRPNLTFSTLTVSNMSPEDSSIYLCSVEAGDHGANVLTFGAGSRLTVL.

The table lists this clonotype with a few counts. Since a much larger clone is just one base distant, this may be a read error. The chain couples TRBV7-9 to TRBJ1-5; the match to TRBD1 covers 8 bases. Germline CDR1 and CDR2: SEHNR and FQNEAQ (reference sequence). This CDR3 contains 13 residues. Trimming removed 6 bases from V and 6 bases from J; junction bases left unmatched: 4. In DNA, the CDR3 is TGTGCCAGCAGTCCGACAGGGGCTCAGCCCCAGCATTTT. Residues: CASSPTGAQPQHF. Full variable domain (rest looked up from reference TRBV7-9 and TRBJ1-5): DTGVSQNPRHKITKRGQNVTFRCDPISEHNRLYWYRQTLGQGPEFLTYFQNEAQLEKSRLLSDRFSAERPKGSFSTLEIQRTEQGDSAMYLCASSPTGAQPQHFGDGTRLSIL.

J is TRBJ2-1 and V is TRBV7-8; TRBD2 agrees at 7 bases. The CDR3 is made up of 14 amino acids. Germline assignment: CDR1 SGHVS and CDR2 FQNEAQ. J was trimmed by 9 bases and V by 3 bases; bases with no gene match: 8. CDR3 sequence: CASSFGGRDGEQFF. In nucleotides, the CDR3 is TGTGCCAGCAGCTTTGGCGGGAGAGACGGTGAGCAGTTCTTC.